Below are 21 T cell receptor beta chains sequenced from a single sample in a study of T cell changes during pregnancy in multiple sclerosis. Some clones are missing from TCRdb's copy, which holds only in-frame ones; the method was immunoSEQ multiplex PCR. The repertoire holds some 20,000 clones, with around nine tenths as singletons. Sequences were derived from CD8+ T cells from peripheral blood mononuclear cells, sampled in the second trimester of pregnancy. Receptor source: a female donor in good health, enrolled as a control in a pregnancy study.

The chain combines TRBV11-2 with TRBJ2-5; possible D gene TRBD1, 6 bases. The V and J ends lost 5 bases and 2 bases respectively, with 15 bases between them. Germline V gives CDR1 SGHAT, CDR2 FQNNGV. CDR3 size: 15 residues. The CDR3 here is CASSPGTNGQETQYF. Written as DNA, the CDR3 is TGTGCCAGCAGCCCCGGGACAAATGGGCAAGAGACCCAGTACTTC.

The gene calls are TRBV6-5 and TRBJ1-5, with 7 bases fitting TRBD1. V lost 5 bases to trimming and J lost 3 bases; unmatched junction nucleotides: 7. Germline V CDR1 and CDR2: MNHEY, SVGAGI. The CDR3 loop spans 15 amino acids. The CDR3 spells CASSRSGGVNQPQHF. Here the CDR3 DNA reads TGTGCCAGCAGTAGATCAGGGGGAGTCAATCAGCCCCAGCATTTT.

This clone was seen a few times. The V gene is TRBV27, the J gene TRBJ2-7, with 11 bases that match TRBD2. With 0 bases clipped from V and 5 bases from J, the junction kept 3 bases outside the gene matches. Germline assignment: CDR1 MNHEY and CDR2 SMNVEV (reference sequence). The CDR3 covers 15 residues. The CDR3 sequence is CASSLSASGRNEQYF. In DNA form, the CDR3 reads TGTGCCAGCAGTTTATCCGCTAGCGGGAGGAACGAGCAGTACTTC.

The genes are TRBV5-6 and TRBJ2-3, with D tentatively TRBD2 (5 bases). Germline assignment: CDR1 SGHDT and CDR2 YYEEEE. The CDR3 spans 15 residues. V was trimmed by 0 bases and J by 0 bases, leaving 8 bases between them. This CDR3 is CASSLGERSTDTQYF. In DNA form, the CDR3 reads TGTGCCAGCAGCTTGGGGGAGCGGAGCACAGATACGCAGTATTTT. Supplemented by reference TRBV5-6 and TRBJ2-3, the full variable domain reads DAGVTQSPTHLIKTRGQQVTLRCSPKSGHDTVSWYQQALGQGPQFIFQYYEEEERQRGNFPDRFSGHQFPNYSSELNVNALLLGDSALYLCASSLGERSTDTQYFGPGTRLTVL.

V and J are TRBV6-1 and TRBJ1-2; 7 bases are a match to TRBD1. In germline, CDR1 is MNHNS, CDR2 SASEGT. This CDR3 is 17 amino acids long. V gave up 1 base and J gave up 4 bases; unmatched junction bases: 12. The DNA for the CDR3 is TGTGCCAGCAGTGAAGAGGGGGGTTGGACAGGAGTCTATGGCTACACCTTC. Its translation is CASSEEGGWTGVYGYTF.

V is TRBV20-1 and J is TRBJ1-2; D call uncertain. With 7 bases removed from V and 5 bases from J, the gap between germline ends came to 11 bases. There are 11 residues in the CDR3. The germline gives CDR1 DFQATT, CDR2 SNEGSKA (reference sequence). The CDR3: CSGGTSYGYTF. The CDR3 nucleotides are TGCAGTGGCGGCACGAGTTATGGCTACACCTTC.

This rearrangement joins TRBV13 to TRBJ2-1, with 9 bases identical to TRBD2. There are 17 residues in the CDR3. The germline V gene encodes CDR1 PRHDT and CDR2 FYEKMQ (reference sequence). Unmatched junction bases numbered 11, after V lost 4 bases and J lost 4 bases. Here the CDR3 DNA reads TGTGCCAGCAGCTCCCCGACTAGCGGTAAAACTTACAATGAGCAGTTCTTC. Its translation: CASSSPTSGKTYNEQFF.

The chain links TRBV30 to TRBJ2-5; D is unclear. Germline CDR1 GTSNPN, CDR2 SVGIG (reference sequence). With 2 bases removed from V and 5 bases from J, the gap between germline ends came to 6 bases. CDR3 length equals 11 residues. CDR3 residues: CAWSYLETQYF. In DNA form, the CDR3 reads TGTGCCTGGAGTTATCTGGAGACCCAGTACTTC.

This chain links TRBV4-2 with TRBJ2-1; 9 bases agree with TRBD2. Germline CDR1 reads LGHNA; CDR2 reads YNFKEQ. V trimming: 0 bases; J trimming: 6 bases; junction bases outside the gene matches: 6. The CDR3 loop spans 16 amino acids. Here the CDR3 reads CASSQDGAGGPNEQFF. Written as DNA, the CDR3 is TGTGCCAGCAGCCAAGATGGGGCGGGAGGGCCCAATGAGCAGTTCTTC.

The chain couples TRBV7-6 to TRBJ2-7, with 8 bases lining up with TRBD2. Germline CDR1 and CDR2: SGHVS and FNYEAQ. The CDR3 has 15 residues. V lost 5 bases to trimming and J lost 4 bases; unmatched junction nucleotides: 10. CDR3 sequence: CASSPQPAGAYEQYF. The CDR3 DNA reads as TGTGCCAGCAGCCCACAACCAGCGGGAGCGTACGAGCAGTACTTC. The whole variable domain, filled in from reference TRBV7-6 and TRBJ2-7, reads GAGVSQSPRYKVTKRGQDVALRCDPISGHVSLYWYRQALGQGPEFLTYFNYEAQQDKSGLPNDRFSAERPEGSISTLTIQRTEQRDSAMYRCASSPQPAGAYEQYFGPGTRLTVT.

This sequence joins TRBV9 and TRBJ1-2, with 7 bases that match TRBD1. Germline V lookup: CDR1 SGDLS, CDR2 YYNGEE. CDR3 length equals 15 residues. The trim removed 0 bases at V and 2 bases at J, leaving 4 bases unmatched. CDR3 loop: CASSVATGVNYGYTF. The CDR3 nucleotides are TGTGCCAGCAGCGTAGCAACAGGGGTGAACTATGGCTACACCTTC.

The rearrangement uses TRBV18 and TRBJ2-7; 10 bases line up with TRBD1. CDR3 length: 16 residues. Germline loops: CDR1 KGHSH, CDR2 LQKENI. V shed 3 bases and J 2 bases; nucleotides not matched to a gene: 7. CDR3: CASSPPDRGTPYEQYF. The CDR3 DNA follows: TGTGCCAGCTCACCGCCGGACAGGGGGACCCCCTACGAGCAGTACTTC.

This clone was detected once. This chain uses TRBV27 with TRBJ2-1; 8 bases match TRBD2. Germline loops: CDR1 MNHEY, CDR2 SMNVEV (reference sequence). V trimming: 3 bases; J trimming: 5 bases; junction bases outside the gene matches: 6. The CDR3 contains 15 residues. The CDR3 DNA reads TGTGCCAGCAGTTTGGGCGGGGGGTATGACAATGAGCAGTTCTTC. The encoded protein is CASSLGGGYDNEQFF.

The V call is TRBV6-1, the J call TRBJ2-1; 12 bases are shared with TRBD2. Germline assignment: CDR1 MNHNS and CDR2 SASEGT. The junction had 6 bases not matched to a gene; V was cut back by 4 bases and J by 8 bases. The CDR3 spans 15 residues. The CDR3 here is CASSVSSGRADEQFF. The CDR3 region has the DNA TGTGCCAGCAGTGTTTCTAGCGGGAGGGCCGATGAGCAGTTCTTC.

This chain joins TRBV28 and TRBJ2-3, with 12 bases that match TRBD2. This CDR3 spans 14 amino acids. Germline-derived CDR1 and CDR2 are MDHEN and SYDVKM. The V segment lost 7 bases and the J segment 6 bases; nucleotides outside the gene matches: 5. CDR3 sequence (DNA): TGTGCCAGCAACCTAGCGGGAGGGCCGGATACGCAGTATTTT. Its translation: CASNLAGGPDTQYF.

The chain recombines TRBV29-1 with TRBJ1-2, with no clear D. Trimming shortened V by 3 bases and J by 6 bases, and 20 bases separated the two germline ends. The CDR3 is made up of 15 amino acids. CDR1 SQVTM and CDR2 ANQGSEA come from the germline V gene. Here the CDR3 DNA reads TGCAGCGTTGATGTACACCCGTCCTCCTTTGATGGCTACACCTTC. This gives the protein CSVDVHPSSFDGYTF.

The V and J genes are TRBV13 and TRBJ1-2; a possible D gene is TRBD1 (5 bases). The germline gives CDR1 PRHDT, CDR2 FYEKMQ (reference sequence). CDR3 size: 15 residues. V was cut by 2 bases and J by 0 bases, with 10 bases left in between. CDR3 in DNA: TGTGCCAGCAGCTTATGGGGCGAACCTAACTATGGCTACACCTTC. Protein: CASSLWGEPNYGYTF. Using reference TRBV13 and TRBJ1-2 for the parts outside the CDR3, the full variable domain is AAGVIQSPRHLIKEKRETATLKCYPIPRHDTVYWYQQGPGQDPQFLISFYEKMQSDKGSIPDRFSAQQFSDYHSELNMSSLELGDSALYFCASSLWGEPNYGYTFGSGTRLTVV.

This chain uses TRBV7-8 with TRBJ2-5; D is uncertain. Trimming cost V 2 bases and J 5 bases, with 15 bases left between them. The germline V gene has CDR1 SGHVS and CDR2 FQNEAQ. The CDR3 is 15 residues long. Written as DNA, the CDR3 is TGTGCCAGCAGCTTACTTCTCCGGTCCGGGGAGACCCAGTACTTC. Encoded protein: CASSLLLRSGETQYF.

This clone showed up just once. The chain employs TRBV27 and TRBJ2-6; D may be TRBD1 (6 bases). Germline V gene sequence: CDR1 MNHEY, CDR2 SMNVEV (reference sequence). The CDR3 is 17 amino acids. Trimming removed 5 bases at V and 4 bases at J, with 18 bases between. The CDR3 here is CASSTGSPISGANVLTF. The CDR3 nucleotides are TGTGCCAGCAGTACAGGGTCCCCTATCTCGGGGGCCAACGTCCTGACTTTC.

CDR3: CASSPYAIMNTEAFF. DNA for the CDR3: TGTGCCAGCAGCCCCTACGCGATCATGAACACTGAAGCTTTCTTT. The chain carries TRBV7-6 and TRBJ1-1; D unresolved. The length of the CDR3 is 15 residues. Trimming removed 5 bases from V and 0 bases from J, with 13 bases in between. Germline values: CDR1 SGHVS, CDR2 FNYEAQ.

This chain uses TRBV4-3 with TRBJ2-1; 8 nucleotides align to TRBD1. CDR3 length: 19 amino acids. CDR1 LGHNA and CDR2 YSLEER come from the germline V gene. V trimming: 1 base; J trimming: 5 bases; junction bases outside the gene matches: 16. DNA for the CDR3: TGCGCCAGCAGCCAAGTAGTGACAGGGGAGGTAGCGGCCAACAATGAGCAGTTCTTC. Its translation: CASSQVVTGEVAANNEQFF.